The rows below give T cell receptor beta chains drawn from one sample of a study of regulatory T cells in long-lasting Graves disease. Each CDR3 protein gets one entry after TCRdb re-called the multiplex PCR reads with MiXCR. The repertoire holds about 380,000 distinct CDR3 sequences, with 15% to 18% as singletons. Here the sequenced sample was peripheral blood mononuclear cells (PBMCs), taken at new diagnosis, from a patient treated with antithyroid drugs. The receptors stem from a female donor with Graves disease. Both conserved end residues are part of each CDR3. The order of the fields is J gene, V gene, D gene, clone size, CDR3 DNA, CDR3 protein. D genes are given only for firm matches. Only part of the rows carry a size: once, few, many, or a class if the clone is expanded.

TRBJ1-1,TRBV6-1,NA,many,TGTGCCAGCAGTAAATCGGACAAACTTAACACTGAAGCTTTCTTT,CASSKSDKLNTEAFF
TRBJ1-2,TRBV20-1,NA,few,TGCAGTGCTAGCCCTGCCCGGGGTGGGAAGAGTAGCTACACCTTC,CSASPARGGKSSYTF
TRBJ1-2,TRBV12-3/TRBV12-4,TRBD1,NA,TGTGCCAGCAGTGGACAGGTCTCCCTATCTAACTATGGCTACACCTTC,CASSGQVSLSNYGYTF
TRBJ1-5,TRBV7-9,NA,few,TGTGCCAGCAGCTTAGACTTCGATCAGCCCCAGCATTTT,CASSLDFDQPQHF
TRBJ1-1,TRBV18,NA,NA,TGTGCCAGCTCACCACCGGGTTCTCTATATATGAACACTGAAGCTTTCTTT,CASSPPGSLYMNTEAFF
TRBJ2-3,TRBV7-2,TRBD2,many,TGTGCCAGCAGCTTAGTACCGGGGGGATACACAGATACGCAGTATTTT,CASSLVPGGYTDTQYF
TRBJ2-7,TRBV5-5,TRBD1,many,TGTGCCAGCAGCGCGGGACAGGGTACCTACGAGCAGTACTTC,CASSAGQGTYEQYF
TRBJ2-2,TRBV7-9,NA,many,TGTGCCAGCAGCTTAGTGGGGCCGAACACCGGGGAGCTGTTTTTT,CASSLVGPNTGELFF
TRBJ2-7,TRBV5-1,NA,NA,TGCGCCAGCAGCTCCCAGACCTTAGGGGGGACAGCTACCTACGAGCAGTACTTC,CASSSQTLGGTATYEQYF
TRBJ2-2,TRBV29-1,TRBD2,many,TGCAGCGTTGTGTCTAGCGGGGCGAACACCGGGGAGCTGTTTTTT,CSVVSSGANTGELFF
TRBJ1-4,TRBV7-2,NA,few,TGTGCCAGCAGCTTAGGAGGTGTAAATGAAAAACTGTTTTTT,CASSLGGVNEKLFF
TRBJ1-1,TRBV30,NA,many,TGTGCCTGGAGTGACTCGGTCTCTGAAGCTTTCTTT,CAWSDSVSEAFF
TRBJ2-5,TRBV6-2/TRBV6-3,TRBD1,many,TGTGCCAGCAGAGCGTACGGGACAGCGATACAAGAGACCCAGTACTTC,CASRAYGTAIQETQYF
TRBJ1-2,TRBV6-1,TRBD1,few,TGTGCCAGCAGTGATCTCAGGGGGCGGGGGTCTAACTATGGCTACACCTTC,CASSDLRGRGSNYGYTF
TRBJ2-3,TRBV20-1,NA,many,TGCAGTGCCGGAGAAACTCCGTCAGATACGCAGTATTTT,CSAGETPSDTQYF
TRBJ2-3,TRBV2,NA,many,TGTGCCAGCAGTGAAGCGCCTGGCGGTACAGATACGCAGTATTTT,CASSEAPGGTDTQYF